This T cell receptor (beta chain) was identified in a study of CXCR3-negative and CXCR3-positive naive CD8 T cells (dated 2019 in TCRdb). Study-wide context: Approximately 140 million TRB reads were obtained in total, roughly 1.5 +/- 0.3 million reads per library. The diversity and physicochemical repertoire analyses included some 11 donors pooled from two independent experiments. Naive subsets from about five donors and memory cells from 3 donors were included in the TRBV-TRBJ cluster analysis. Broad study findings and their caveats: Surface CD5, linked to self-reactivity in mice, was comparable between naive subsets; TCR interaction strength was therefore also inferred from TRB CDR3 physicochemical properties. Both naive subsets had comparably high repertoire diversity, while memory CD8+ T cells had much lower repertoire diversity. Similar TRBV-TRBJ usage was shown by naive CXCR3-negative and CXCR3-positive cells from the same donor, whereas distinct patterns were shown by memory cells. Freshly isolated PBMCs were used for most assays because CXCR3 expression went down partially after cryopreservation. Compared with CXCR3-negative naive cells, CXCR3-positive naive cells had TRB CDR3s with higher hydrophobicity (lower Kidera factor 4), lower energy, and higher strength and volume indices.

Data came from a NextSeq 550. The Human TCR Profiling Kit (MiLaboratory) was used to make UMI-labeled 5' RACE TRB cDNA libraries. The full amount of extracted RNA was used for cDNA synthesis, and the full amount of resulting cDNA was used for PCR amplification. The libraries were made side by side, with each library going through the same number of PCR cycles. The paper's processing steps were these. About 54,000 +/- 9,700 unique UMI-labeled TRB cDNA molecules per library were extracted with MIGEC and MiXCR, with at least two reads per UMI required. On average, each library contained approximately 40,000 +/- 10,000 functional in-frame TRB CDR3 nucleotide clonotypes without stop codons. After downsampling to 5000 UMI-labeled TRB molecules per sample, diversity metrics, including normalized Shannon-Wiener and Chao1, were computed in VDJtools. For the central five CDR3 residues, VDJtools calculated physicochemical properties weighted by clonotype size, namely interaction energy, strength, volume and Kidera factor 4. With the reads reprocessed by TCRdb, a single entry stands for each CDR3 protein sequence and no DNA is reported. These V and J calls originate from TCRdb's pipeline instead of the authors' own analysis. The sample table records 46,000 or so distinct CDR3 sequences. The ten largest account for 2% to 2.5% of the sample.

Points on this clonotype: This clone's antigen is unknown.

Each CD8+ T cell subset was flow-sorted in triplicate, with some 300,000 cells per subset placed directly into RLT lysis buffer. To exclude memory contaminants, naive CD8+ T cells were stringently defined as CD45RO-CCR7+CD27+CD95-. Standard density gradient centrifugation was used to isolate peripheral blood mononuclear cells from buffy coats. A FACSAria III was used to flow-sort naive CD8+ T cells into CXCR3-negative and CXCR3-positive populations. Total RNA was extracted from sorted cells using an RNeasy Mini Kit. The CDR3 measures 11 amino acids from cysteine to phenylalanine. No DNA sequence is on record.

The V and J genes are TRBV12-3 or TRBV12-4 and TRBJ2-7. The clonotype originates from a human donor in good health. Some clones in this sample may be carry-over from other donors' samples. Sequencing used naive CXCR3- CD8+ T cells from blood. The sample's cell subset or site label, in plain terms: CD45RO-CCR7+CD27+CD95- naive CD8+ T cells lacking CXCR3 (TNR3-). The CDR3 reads CASSSTYEQYF.